This T cell receptor beta chain was sequenced in a study of cytomegalovirus exposure and HLA in healthy donors listed by TCRdb under 2017. Turning to the overall study: According to a later analysis, one platform produced both the 120 validation repertoires and the 670 or so repertoires of the first cohort. The study aimed to test whether signatures of past pathogen exposure could be identified by cataloging public T cell receptors. In addition to the first cohort of about 650 subjects, a separate validation cohort of approximately 130 different subjects was used. High-throughput TCR immunosequencing, statistical association of individual TCRs with disease status, and machine learning were combined to predict cytomegalovirus infection status. Overall results and qualifications from the work: A total of around 150 TCR beta chains were listed by the study as associated with cytomegalovirus. Of the cluster scores, approximately 94% were above 0 in a later analysis, which found that TCRs clustered in the first cohort also tended to co-occur in the 90 to 150 validation repertoires. The authors suggested that the approach could potentially be generalized to other disease states and immunological phenotypes. In vitro tests confirmed that a few of the cytomegalovirus-associated TCR beta chains recognize cytomegalovirus antigens. While some public TCRs were present in many individuals, most TCR sequences turned up only very rarely across donors. The classifier was reported to diagnose cytomegalovirus status with high specificity and sensitivity in both the original cohort and the validation cohort. A later analysis had no HLA typing for the validation cohort, so co-occurrence there was scored across all 130 or so repertoires.

Library preparation employed the immunoSEQ multiplex PCR assay. In the original analysis: A statistical classification framework was developed to diagnose cytomegalovirus status using the catalog of TCR beta chain sequences. As stored in TCRdb, this immuneACCESS dataset retains in-frame rearrangements with V and J assigned. A fraction of the clones does not appear; measured against another copy, unresolved V genes explain less than half of the discrepancy, and the remainder lacks a known reason. That table is the source of V, J and clone size, and D and trimming were worked out from the DNA. This sample lists 110,000 to 150,000 clones; around 89% were detected once. Around 6% of the sample goes to the ten largest clones. Turning to this clone: Its antigen is still unknown. No base-level quality is on record; no much larger clone is a single base apart.

Measured from the cysteine to the phenylalanine, the CDR3 is 16 residues long. Only CDR3 DNA is held: 48 bases, read in frame from base 1. CDR1 and CDR2 are read off the germline V gene as MNHNS and SASEGT. Trimming leaves V shorter by 1 base and J shorter by 7 bases, with the junction holding 11 bases beyond the gene matches. The donors were included in the validation cohort of over a hundred subjects, a group kept apart from the roughly 670-subject first cohort. The origin of this receptor is a woman aged 25 to 39 in good health and CMV-seropositive. Recombination joined TRBV6-1 with TRBJ2-3, and 7 junction bases match TRBD2. Sequenced: PBMCs. The CDR3 sequence is CASSEVGGGVRNTQYF. DNA sequence: TGTGCCAGCAGTGAAGTGGGGGGGGGAGTCCGAAATACGCAGTATTTT.